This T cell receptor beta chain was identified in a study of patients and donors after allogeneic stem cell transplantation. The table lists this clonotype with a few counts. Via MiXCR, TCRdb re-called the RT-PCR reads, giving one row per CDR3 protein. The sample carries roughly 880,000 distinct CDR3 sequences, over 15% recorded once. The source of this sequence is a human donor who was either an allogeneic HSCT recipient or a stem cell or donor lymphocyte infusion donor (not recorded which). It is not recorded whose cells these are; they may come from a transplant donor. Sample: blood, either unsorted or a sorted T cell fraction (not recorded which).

CDR3 loop: CASSQGGSSNQPQHF. The CDR3 nucleotides are TGTGCCAGCAGCCAAGGGGGGTCTAGCAATCAGCCCCAGCATTTT. The rearrangement uses TRBV21-1 and TRBJ1-5; the table assigns TRBD1, which was not confirmed against the DNA. TRBV21-1 corresponds to a pseudogene. The CDR3 runs to 15 residues.